Detailed here is one T cell receptor (beta chain). What it binds is not known. Germline values: CDR1 SGHTA, CDR2 FQGNSA. Trimming removed 3 bases from V and 6 bases from J, with 12 bases in between. The CDR3 length is 14 residues. The sample originates from a study of beta chain features in type 1 diabetes. Investigators reverse transcribed all isolated RNA, so they sequenced expressed TCRB transcripts. The method was immunoSEQ multiplex PCR; TCRdb's version includes in-frame clones alone and lacks a portion of them. Of tens of thousands of clones listed, 30% to 35% are singletons. General study points: The naive, central memory and Treg TCRB repertoires showed an apparent similarity that was greater among patients than among healthy donors. Researchers caution that PCR might favor shorter templates, equally among patients and controls.

Material for sequencing was stem cell memory CD4+ T cells from blood. This rearrangement joins TRBV7-2 to TRBJ2-1, with TRBD2 as a possible D gene (6 bases). The sequence derives from a young woman in good health. The CDR3 reads CASSFLTRSNEQFF. The CDR3 DNA follows: TGTGCCAGCAGCTTTCTGACTAGATCCAATGAGCAGTTCTTC.